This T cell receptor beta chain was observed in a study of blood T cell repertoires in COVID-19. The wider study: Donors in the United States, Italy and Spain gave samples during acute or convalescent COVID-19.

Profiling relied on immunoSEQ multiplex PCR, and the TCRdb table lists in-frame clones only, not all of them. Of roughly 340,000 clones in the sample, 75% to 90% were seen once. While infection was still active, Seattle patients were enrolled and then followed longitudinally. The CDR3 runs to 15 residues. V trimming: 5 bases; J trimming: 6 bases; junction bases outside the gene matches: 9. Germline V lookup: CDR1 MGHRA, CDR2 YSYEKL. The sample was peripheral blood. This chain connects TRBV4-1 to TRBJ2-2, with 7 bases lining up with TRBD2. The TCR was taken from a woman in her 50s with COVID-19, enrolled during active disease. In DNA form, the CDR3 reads TGCGCCAGCAGCTGGGGGGGAAACACCCCCGGGGAGCTGTTTTTT. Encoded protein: CASSWGGNTPGELFF.